The entry below describes one T cell receptor beta chain. Sequencing of TCR beta, carried out with a high-throughput approach, was applied to CD8+ and CD4+ T cells from the blood. Through negative isolation, CD4+ and CD8+ T cells were obtained, while TEMRA cells were enriched using FACS. Random hexamers were used to reverse transcribe an amount of 0.5 to 1 ug RNA. Amplification of TCR beta CDR3 spanned 54 Vbeta and 13 Jbeta via immunoSEQ multiplex PCR. TCRdb recomputed calls from the immunoSEQ multiplex PCR reads with MiXCR, one row per CDR3 protein. The profile covers 150,000 to 190,000 distinct CDR3 sequences, with roughly 94% appearing a single time and more than 0.2% taken by the ten largest. The sample belongs to a study of CD8 T cells in Susac syndrome. The CDR3 contains 15 residues. The V and J ends lost 5 bases and 3 bases, in that order; junction bases with no gene match: 9. Germline lookup yields CDR1 SEHNR and CDR2 FQNEAQ (reference sequence).

The chain is built from TRBV7-9 and TRBJ2-7, with 8 bases lining up with TRBD1. The sequence was obtained from a human donor with multiple sclerosis. Sample: CD8+ T cells from PBMCs. The CDR3 sequence is CASSLPMTGDYEQYF. As DNA, the CDR3 is TGTGCCAGCAGCCTCCCGATGACAGGGGACTACGAGCAGTACTTC.